These 18 T cell receptor beta chains share one sample of origin, sequenced in a study of metastatic and nonmetastatic thyroid tumors. Every patient underwent thyroid surgery untreated. TCRdb reanalyzed the PCR reads via MiXCR. The sample carries about 32,000 clones, 7.4% recorded once. Material: blood. The receptors derive from a female donor with papillary thyroid cancer or a benign thyroid nodule (not recorded which). Some clones in this sample may be carry-over from other donors' samples.

This clone was seen many times. The chain carries TRBV29-1 and TRBJ2-6; D not resolved. Germline-derived CDR1 and CDR2 are SQVTM and ANQGSEA. Deletions cut 6 bases from V and 0 bases from J, with 12 bases between. The CDR3 is made up of 15 amino acids. CDR3 DNA sequence: TGCAGCGTCAAGGCCACCCTCTCTGGGGCCAACGTCCTGACTTTC. Residues: CSVKATLSGANVLTF.

This clone was detected many times. The chain is built from TRBV28 and TRBJ1-3; D not certain. The V and J ends lost 5 bases and 4 bases respectively, with 12 bases between them. CDR1 is MDHEN, CDR2 SYDVKM, per germline. There are 14 residues in the CDR3. CDR3 in DNA: TGTGCCAGCAGTCTTGATCGGGGAGGAAACACCATATATTTT. The encoded protein is CASSLDRGGNTIYF.

To note about this clone: Germline and junction disagree at one end, which may indicate a read error. The same CDR3 arises from other DNA sequences in this sample as well. For the CDR3, the DNA is TGTGCTAGTGGTCCTACGGGGTACCCCGCTGAGGCTTTCTTT. It yields the protein CASGPTGYPAEAFF. The gene calls are TRBV12-5 and TRBJ1-1; D is undetermined. The germline gives CDR1 LGHNT, CDR2 FRNRAP. CDR3 length: 14 residues.

This clone has at least ten counts. The chain combines TRBV7-9 with TRBJ2-1; 8 bases align to TRBD2. V was clipped by 11 bases and J by 4 bases; unmatched bases: 7. The CDR3 runs to 13 residues. Per germline, CDR1 SEHNR and CDR2 FQNEAQ (reference sequence). The CDR3 nucleotides are TGTGCCGGGGGGCTAGCGGGTTACAATGAGCAGTTCTTC. This codes for CAGGLAGYNEQFF.

This clone was picked up many times. The chain links TRBV27 to TRBJ2-3; tentatively, D is TRBD2 (6 bases). Trimming pared 1 base from V and 0 bases from J, leaving 17 bases between. This CDR3 contains 18 residues. Germline V gene sequence: CDR1 MNHEY, CDR2 SMNVEV (reference sequence). CDR3 region: CASSLLFRGTASTDTQYF. The CDR3 DNA is TGTGCCAGCAGTTTATTGTTTCGGGGGACGGCTAGCACAGATACGCAGTATTTT.

This clone was found many times. V and J are TRBV7-9 and TRBJ2-1, with D uncertain. The CDR3 is 13 amino acids. Trimming pared 2 bases from V and 3 bases from J, leaving 5 bases between. Per the germline V gene, CDR1 is SEHNR and CDR2 is FQNEAQ (reference sequence). CDR3 sequence reads: CASSLTRYNEQFF. The CDR3 DNA is TGTGCCAGCAGCTTAACGCGCTACAATGAGCAGTTCTTC.

This clone was seen many times. A much more abundant neighbour one base away suggests this may be a read error. In the same sample, other DNA sequences code for this CDR3. The gene calls are TRBV6-1 and TRBJ2-7; the D call may be TRBD1 or TRBD2 (5 bases each). The germline gives CDR1 MNHNS, CDR2 SASEGT. CDR3 length: 17 amino acids. The V end lost 5 bases, the J end lost 1 base, and 21 bases lay between the germline ends. Here the CDR3 reads CASSRTPPGQGSYEQYF. The DNA for the CDR3 is TGTGCCAGCAGTCGGACCCCCCCGGGGCAGGGATCCTACGAGCAGTACTTC.

This clone showed up many times. J is TRBJ2-3 and V is TRBV4-3; D gene uncertain. Looked up from germline, CDR1 is LGHNA and CDR2 is YSLEER. V lost 5 bases and J lost 4, with 10 bases in between. The CDR3 is made up of 13 amino acids. This CDR3 is CASSTYRADTQYF. CDR3 DNA sequence: TGCGCCAGCAGCACCTACAGAGCAGATACGCAGTATTTT.

This clone was counted many times. This sequence joins TRBV13 and TRBJ1-2; TRBD1 matches at 8 bases. J gave up 3 bases and V 1 base, and 7 bases lay outside the gene matches. The CDR3 is 16 residues long. Germline V lookup: CDR1 PRHDT, CDR2 FYEKMQ (reference sequence). CDR3: CASSLDRVRGHYGYTF. In DNA, the CDR3 is TGTGCCAGCAGCTTAGATCGGGTCAGGGGGCACTATGGCTACACCTTC.

The table lists this clone with a few counts. The chain has TRBV5-4 and TRBJ2-7; 7 bases are shared with TRBD2. With V trimmed by 4 bases and J by 5 bases, 0 bases remained unmatched. This CDR3 region has 11 residues. Germline V gene data show CDR1 as SGHNT and CDR2 as YYREEE (reference sequence). CDR3 coding DNA: TGTGCCAGCAGCCGGGGGGACGAGCAGTACTTC. It specifies CASSRGDEQYF.

Many counts were recorded for this clone. The rearrangement joins TRBV12-3 or TRBV12-4 to TRBJ1-2, with D unresolved. The CDR3 has 14 residues. V was shortened by 5 bases and J by 4 bases, with 14 bases between the two germline ends. DNA of the CDR3: TGTGCCAGCAGTATTACAACCCCAGCCTATGGCTACACCTTC. Protein product: CASSITTPAYGYTF.

This clone was counted ten times or more. The V gene is TRBV6-1, the J gene TRBJ1-1; no definite D call. The germline V gene encodes CDR1 MNHNS and CDR2 SASEGT. V was cut by 5 bases and J by 0 bases, with 10 bases left in between. There are 14 residues in the CDR3. CDR3: CASSRQAMNTEAFF. CDR3 sequence (DNA): TGTGCCAGCAGTCGACAAGCCATGAACACTGAAGCTTTCTTT.

There are a few counts of this clone. The conserved closing phenylalanine or tryptophan is absent in this CDR3, likely reflecting a read error. This chain joins TRBV20-1 and TRBJ1-1; possibly TRBD1 for D (6 bases). Trimming cost V 4 bases and J 5 bases, with 17 bases left between them. The CDR3 covers 14 residues. The germline V gene has CDR1 DFQATT and CDR2 SNEGSKA (reference sequence). This CDR3 is CSATRQAMATEAFL. The CDR3 DNA reads as TGCAGTGCTACCCGACAGGCAATGGCGACTGAAGCTTTCCTT.

This clone was recorded at least ten times. The chain uses TRBV19 and TRBJ2-7; D is possibly TRBD1 or TRBD2 (5 bases each). Germline CDR1 is LNHDA and CDR2 is SQIVND (reference sequence). V shed 5 bases and J shed 6 bases, with 17 bases lying between them. The CDR3 covers 14 residues. Here the CDR3 reads CASSLGPASAEQYF. CDR3 coding DNA: TGTGCCAGTAGTTTGGGACCAGCGTCGGCCGAGCAGTACTTC.

V usage is TRBV5-5 and J usage is TRBJ1-2, with 9 bases matching TRBD1. The CDR3 contains 15 residues. J gave up 2 bases and V 2 bases, and 4 bases lay outside the gene matches. Germline CDR1 is SGHKS and CDR2 is YYEKEE (reference sequence). The CDR3, as DNA: TGTGCCAGCAGCTTCGGACAGGGGATAAACTATGGCTACACCTTC. It yields the protein CASSFGQGINYGYTF.

This clone showed up many times. This chain connects TRBV5-1 to TRBJ1-1; no clear D gene. Germline V gene sequence: CDR1 SGHRS, CDR2 YFSETQ. This CDR3 has 14 amino acids. V was pared by 1 base and J by 2 bases, with 9 bases between. The CDR3 spells CASSLSSYNTEAFF. CDR3 nucleotide sequence: TGCGCCAGCAGCTTGTCATCGTACAACACTGAAGCTTTCTTT.

This clone showed up many times. This sequence joins TRBV5-1 and TRBJ2-3, with 8 nucleotides matching TRBD2. The ends lost 5 bases at V and 1 base at J; junction bases unmatched: 9. This CDR3 has 16 residues. Germline-derived CDR1 and CDR2 are SGHRS and YFSETQ. The CDR3 reads CASSSASGPRTDTQYF. CDR3 DNA sequence: TGCGCCAGCAGTTCGGCTAGCGGGCCTCGCACAGATACGCAGTATTTT.

This clone was detected many times. V and J are TRBV24-1 and TRBJ2-1, with 7 bases fitting TRBD1. CDR3 size: 13 residues. Germline V gene lookup returns CDR1 KGHDR and CDR2 SFDVKD. V dropped 8 bases and J dropped 4; count of bases not matched to a gene: 4. The CDR3 reads CATTGQPYNEQFF. The CDR3 DNA is TGTGCCACCACGGGACAGCCTTACAATGAGCAGTTCTTC.